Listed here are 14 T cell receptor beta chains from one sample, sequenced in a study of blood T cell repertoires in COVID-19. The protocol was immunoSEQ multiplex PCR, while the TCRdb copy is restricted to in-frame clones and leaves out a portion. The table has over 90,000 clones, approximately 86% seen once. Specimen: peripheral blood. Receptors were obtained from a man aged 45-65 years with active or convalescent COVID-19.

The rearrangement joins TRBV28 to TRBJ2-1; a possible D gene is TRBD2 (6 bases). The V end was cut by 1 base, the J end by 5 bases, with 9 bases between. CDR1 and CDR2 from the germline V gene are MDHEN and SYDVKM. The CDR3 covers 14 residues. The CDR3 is CASSLLAGNNEQFF. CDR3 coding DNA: TGTGCCAGCAGTTTATTGGCGGGGAACAATGAGCAGTTCTTC.

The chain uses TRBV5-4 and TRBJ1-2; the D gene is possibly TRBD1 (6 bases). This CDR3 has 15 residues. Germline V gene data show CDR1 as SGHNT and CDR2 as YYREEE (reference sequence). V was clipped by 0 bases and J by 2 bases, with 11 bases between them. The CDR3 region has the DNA TGTGCCAGCAGCTTGGGACAGGCCCAAAACTATGGCTACACCTTC. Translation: CASSLGQAQNYGYTF.

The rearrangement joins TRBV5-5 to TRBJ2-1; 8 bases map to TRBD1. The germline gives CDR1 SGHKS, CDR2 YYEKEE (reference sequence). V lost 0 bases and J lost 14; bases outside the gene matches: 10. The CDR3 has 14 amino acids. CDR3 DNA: TGTGCCAGCAGCTTGGAGTTCGACAGGGGAGACGAGTTCTTC. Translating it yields CASSLEFDRGDEFF.

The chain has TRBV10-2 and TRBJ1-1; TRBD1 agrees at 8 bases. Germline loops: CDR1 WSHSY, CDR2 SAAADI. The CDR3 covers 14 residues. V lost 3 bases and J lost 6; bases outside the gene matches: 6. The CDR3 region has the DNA TGCGCCAGCAGTGACCCAGGGGGCGATCCTGAAGCTTTCTTT. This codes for CASSDPGGDPEAFF.

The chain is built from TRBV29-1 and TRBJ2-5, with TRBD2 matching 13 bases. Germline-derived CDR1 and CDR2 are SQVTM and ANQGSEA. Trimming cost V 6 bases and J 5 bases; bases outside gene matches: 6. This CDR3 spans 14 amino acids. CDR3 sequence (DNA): TGCAGCGTCTCACTAGCGGGGGGGCGTGAGACCCAGTACTTC. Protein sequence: CSVSLAGGRETQYF.

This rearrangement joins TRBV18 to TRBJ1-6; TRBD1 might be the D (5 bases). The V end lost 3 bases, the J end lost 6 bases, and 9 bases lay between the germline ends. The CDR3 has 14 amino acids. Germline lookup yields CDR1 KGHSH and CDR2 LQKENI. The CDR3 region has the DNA TGTGCCAGCTCACCGGCAAGGGGTAATTCACCCCTCCACTTT. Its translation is CASSPARGNSPLHF.

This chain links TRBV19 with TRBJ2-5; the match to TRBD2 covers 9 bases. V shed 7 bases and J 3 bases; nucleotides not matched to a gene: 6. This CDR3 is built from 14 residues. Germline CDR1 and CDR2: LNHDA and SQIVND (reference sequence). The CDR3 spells CASTPRGGEETQYF. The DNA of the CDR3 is TGTGCCAGTACACCTCGCGGGGGGGAAGAGACCCAGTACTTC.

CDR3 sequence reads: CASSAQGEKLFF. In DNA, the CDR3 is TGCGCCAGCAGTGCCCAGGGCGAAAAACTGTTTTTT. The chain is built from TRBV10-1 and TRBJ1-4, with a tentative D call TRBD1 (5 bases). CDR1 is WNHNN, CDR2 SYGVQD, per germline (reference sequence). The CDR3 contains 12 residues. V lost 4 bases to trimming and J lost 8 bases, with 8 bases between them.

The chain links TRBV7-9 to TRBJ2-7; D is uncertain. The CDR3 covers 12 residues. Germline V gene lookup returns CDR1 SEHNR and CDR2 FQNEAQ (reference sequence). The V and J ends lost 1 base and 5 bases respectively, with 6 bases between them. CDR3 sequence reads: CASSLDDNEQYV. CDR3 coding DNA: TGTGCCAGCAGCTTAGACGACAACGAGCAGTACGTC.

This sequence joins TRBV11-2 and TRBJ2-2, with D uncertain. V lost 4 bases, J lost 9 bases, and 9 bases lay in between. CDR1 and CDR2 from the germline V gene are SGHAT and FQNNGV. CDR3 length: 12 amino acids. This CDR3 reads CASSSTPWELFF. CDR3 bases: TGTGCCAGCAGCTCGACACCTTGGGAGCTGTTTTTT.

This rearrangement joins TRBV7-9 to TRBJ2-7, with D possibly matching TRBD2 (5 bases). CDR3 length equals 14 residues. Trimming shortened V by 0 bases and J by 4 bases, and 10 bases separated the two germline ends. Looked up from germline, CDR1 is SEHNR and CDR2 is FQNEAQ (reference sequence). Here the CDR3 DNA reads TGTGCCAGCAGCTTAGCGGAGGAAAGTTACGAGCAGTACTTC. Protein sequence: CASSLAEESYEQYF.

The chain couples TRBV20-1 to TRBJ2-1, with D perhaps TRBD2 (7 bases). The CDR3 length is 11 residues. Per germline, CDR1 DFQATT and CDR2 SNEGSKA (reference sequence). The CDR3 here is CGGASYNEQFF. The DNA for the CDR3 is TGCGGGGGGGCGTCCTACAATGAGCAGTTCTTC.

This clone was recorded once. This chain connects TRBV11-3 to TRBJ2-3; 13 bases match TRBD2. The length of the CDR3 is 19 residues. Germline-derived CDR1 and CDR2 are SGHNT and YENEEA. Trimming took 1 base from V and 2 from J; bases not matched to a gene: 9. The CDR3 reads CASSLVTSGGAFNTDTQYF. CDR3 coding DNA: TGTGCCAGCAGCTTAGTAACTAGCGGGGGGGCCTTTAACACAGATACGCAGTATTTT.

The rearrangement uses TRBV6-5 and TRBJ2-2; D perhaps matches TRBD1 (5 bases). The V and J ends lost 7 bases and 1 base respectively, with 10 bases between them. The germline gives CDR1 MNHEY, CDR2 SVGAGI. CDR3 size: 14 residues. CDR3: CASNYRMNTGELFF. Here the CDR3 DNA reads TGTGCCAGCAACTACAGGATGAACACCGGGGAGCTGTTTTTT.